Listed here are 9 T cell receptor beta chains from one sample, sequenced in a study of blood T cell repertoires in COVID-19. Only in-frame clones appear in the TCRdb table, and some are missing; sequencing was by immunoSEQ multiplex PCR. The sample consists of approximately 130,000 clones, 85% of them appearing once. Sequenced: peripheral blood. Receptors originate from a human donor in a cohort sampled during active COVID-19.

This sequence joins TRBV11-2 and TRBJ2-1; the match to TRBD2 covers 7 bases. Germline assignment: CDR1 SGHAT and CDR2 FQNNGV. The CDR3 is made up of 14 amino acids. With V trimmed by 4 bases and J by 5 bases, 5 bases remained unmatched. CDR3 in DNA: TGTGCCAGCAGCTCAACGGGGGGAAACAATGAGCAGTTCTTC. The encoded protein is CASSSTGGNNEQFF.

Remarks on this clone: Other DNA sequences in this sample translate to the same CDR3. This chain connects TRBV5-6 to TRBJ1-2; 9 nucleotides match TRBD1. This CDR3 has 13 residues. V was clipped by 2 bases and J by 8 bases; unmatched bases: 4. Per germline, CDR1 SGHDT and CDR2 YYEEEE. The CDR3, as DNA: TGTGCCAGCAGCTTACAGGGGGCTGGCGGCTACACCTTC. Protein sequence: CASSLQGAGGYTF. The whole variable domain, filled in from reference TRBV5-6 and TRBJ1-2, reads DAGVTQSPTHLIKTRGQQVTLRCSPKSGHDTVSWYQQALGQGPQFIFQYYEEEERQRGNFPDRFSGHQFPNYSSELNVNALLLGDSALYLCASSLQGAGGYTFGSGTRLTVV.

The V and J genes are TRBV11-2 and TRBJ1-3; 9 nucleotides match TRBD1. Germline lookup yields CDR1 SGHAT and CDR2 FQNNGV. V trimming: 5 bases; J trimming: 2 bases; junction bases outside the gene matches: 16. This CDR3 is 19 amino acids long. The CDR3 DNA sequence: TGTGCCAGCAGCGGACTAAGCGACAGGGGGAAGTTGACTGGAAACACCATATATTTT. Its protein is CASSGLSDRGKLTGNTIYF.

The rearrangement joins TRBV5-6 to TRBJ1-2, with D maybe TRBD1 (6 bases). The CDR3 sequence is 14 residues long. V lost 1 base and J lost 7, with 14 bases in between. Germline V gene data show CDR1 as SGHDT and CDR2 as YYEEEE. CDR3 sequence (DNA): TGTGCCAGCAGCTTGAACAGGGTTTTGGGTGGCTACACCTTC. This sequence encodes CASSLNRVLGGYTF.

The CDR3, as DNA: TGTGCCAGCAGCTTGGACAGGAACACTGAAGCTTTCTTT. It specifies CASSLDRNTEAFF. This rearrangement joins TRBV11-1 to TRBJ1-1, with D possibly TRBD1 on 6 matching bases. This CDR3 comprises 13 residues. Germline lookup yields CDR1 SGHAT and CDR2 FQDESV (reference sequence). V lost 3 bases to trimming and J lost 1 base, with 6 bases between them.

The chain is built from TRBV11-3 and TRBJ2-5; TRBD2 aligns across 7 bases. CDR1 is SGHNT and CDR2 is YENEEA in the germline V gene. V was clipped by 3 bases and J by 4 bases; unmatched bases: 14. The CDR3 spans 17 residues. The CDR3 DNA reads TGTGCCAGCAGCTTTGATGGGAGGGTAACGAAAATAGAGACCCAGTACTTC. Its protein is CASSFDGRVTKIETQYF.

The V gene is TRBV25-1, the J gene TRBJ2-5, with D possibly TRBD1 on 5 matching bases. With 1 base removed from V and 4 bases from J, the gap between germline ends came to 13 bases. This CDR3 contains 15 residues. Germline CDR1 reads MGHDK; CDR2 reads SYGVNS. The CDR3 reads CASSEWGGPRETQYF. CDR3 DNA: TGTGCCAGCAGTGAATGGGGCGGACCGCGAGAGACCCAGTACTTC.

The chain couples TRBV19 to TRBJ1-5; tentative D call: TRBD1 (5 bases). The CDR3 contains 14 residues. Germline V CDR1 and CDR2: LNHDA, SQIVND (reference sequence). With 5 bases removed from V and 3 bases from J, the gap between germline ends came to 11 bases. The CDR3: CASSPDTFNQPQHF. The CDR3 region has the DNA TGTGCCAGTAGTCCGGACACCTTCAATCAGCCCCAGCATTTT. The whole variable domain, remainder taken from reference TRBV19 and TRBJ1-5, is DGGITQSPKYLFRKEGQNVTLSCEQNLNHDAMYWYRQDPGQGLRLIYYSQIVNDFQKGDIAEGYSVSREKKESFPLTVTSAQKNPTAFYLCASSPDTFNQPQHFGDGTRLSIL.

The chain employs TRBV5-4 and TRBJ2-1; TRBD2 matches at 8 bases. V was pared by 5 bases and J by 6 bases, with 7 bases of the junction left unmatched. Germline values: CDR1 SGHNT, CDR2 YYREEE (reference sequence). CDR3 length: 14 amino acids. Here the CDR3 reads CASRKGLESNEQFF. DNA for the CDR3: TGTGCCAGCAGGAAGGGACTAGAGTCCAATGAGCAGTTCTTC. Combining the CDR3 with reference TRBV5-4 and TRBJ2-1 gives the whole variable domain ETGVTQSPTHLIKTRGQQVTLRCSSQSGHNTVSWYQQALGQGPQFIFQYYREEENGRGNFPPRFSGLQFPNYSSELNVNALELDDSALYLCASRKGLESNEQFFGPGTRLTVL.